The clone carrying this T cell receptor beta chain was counted a few times. These patients, aged 18 to 65, had recently diagnosed hyperthyroidism lasting under 2 months. Based on clinical symptoms, serum thyroxine and TRAb, thyroid ultrasound and orbital computed tomography, diagnoses were reached. The data stem from a study of T cells in Graves' hyperthyroidism and ophthalmopathy. CDR3 size: 16 residues. Germline assignment: CDR1 SGHVS and CDR2 FQNEAQ. The V segment lost 1 base and the J segment 4 bases; nucleotides outside the gene matches: 9. Template material for amplifying TCR beta CDR3 regions consisted of RNA transcripts. First-round RT-PCR targeting the TCR CDR3 was performed with the HTBI primer set. TCRdb fed the multiplex PCR reads into MiXCR, producing one record per CDR3 protein. The table includes just over 550,000 distinct CDR3 sequences, 46% detected once.

This TCR was sampled from a young woman with Graves' hyperthyroidism. This rearrangement joins TRBV7-8 to TRBJ2-7; 8 nucleotides match TRBD2. The sample was peripheral blood or thyroid tissue (not recorded which). The CDR3 region has the DNA TGTGCCAGCAGCTTAGAAGCGCGGGAGGCCGGGTACGAGCAGTACTTC. As protein: CASSLEAREAGYEQYF.